This TCR beta chain emerged from a study of CD8+CD57+ T cells in acquired aplastic anemia. From germline, CDR1 is SGHAT and CDR2 FQDESV (reference sequence). The CDR3 length is 19 residues. The J segment lost 1 base and the V segment lost 2 bases, leaving 9 bases of the junction unmatched. The template used for profiling TCR beta VDJ and CDR3 was genomic DNA. MiXCR was run by TCRdb on the reads, yielding one entry per CDR3 protein. The sample has hundreds of thousands of distinct CDR3 sequences; more than 25% are singletons. This clonotype has only a few counts. For sequencing, patients were chosen who had shown expansion of CD8+CD57+ cells by flow cytometry. Blood sampling was performed on the patients, and none of them had received therapy by then.

The sequence was collected from a human donor with aplastic anemia. Sample: sorted CD4+, CD8+, or CD8+CD57+ T cells (not recorded which) from PBMCs. The chain joins TRBV11-1 to TRBJ2-2; 11 bases map to TRBD2. The CDR3 sequence: CASSLLGGLAGGNTGELFF. Written as DNA, the CDR3 is TGTGCCAGCAGCTTACTAGGCGGGCTAGCGGGAGGGAACACCGGGGAGCTGTTTTTT.